Listed here are 17 T cell receptor beta chains from one sample, sequenced in a study of T cell responses to AZD1222 COVID-19 vaccine (dated by TCRdb to about 2021). According to the study, the label for this sample's time point signals: about 28 days (+/-7) after the second vaccine dose. Libraries were built with the immunoSEQ multiplex PCR assay. Imported from immuneACCESS, the table was reduced by TCRdb to in-frame sequences with V and J called. These copies leave out some clones; in studies compared against another copy, an unresolved V gene accounts for under half, and the cause of the remainder is not known. This sample lists about 160,000 clones; approximately 92% were detected once. The ten largest make up around 2.9% of the sample. Sequenced here: peripheral blood, sampled 28 days after the second AZD1222 dose. Receptors were obtained from an adult who received the AZD1222 COVID-19 vaccine.

The chain links TRBV10-2 to TRBJ2-5; 7 bases agree with TRBD2. V shed 2 bases, J shed 1 base, and the junction held 1 base outside the gene matches. There are 14 residues in the CDR3. From germline, CDR1 is WSHSY and CDR2 SAAADI. The CDR3 here is CASSEGRAQETQYF. The CDR3 nucleotides read TGCGCCAGCAGTGAGGGGAGGGCCCAAGAGACCCAGTACTTC.

The chain couples TRBV6-5 to TRBJ1-5, with a tentative D call TRBD1 (5 bases). The CDR3 is 14 residues long. Trimming pared 2 bases from V and 8 bases from J, leaving 13 bases between. Germline-derived CDR1 and CDR2 are MNHEY and SVGAGI. The CDR3 DNA sequence: TGTGCCAGCAGTTACGGGCAGGGCGGGGAGCCCCAGCATTTT. Protein product: CASSYGQGGEPQHF.

The V call is TRBV6-1, the J call TRBJ2-3, with 12 bases identical to TRBD1. This CDR3 region has 15 residues. Germline CDR1 reads MNHNS; CDR2 reads SASEGT. The junction had 2 bases not matched to a gene; V was cut back by 3 bases and J by 4 bases. CDR3 DNA sequence: TGTGCCAGCAGTGAGGGGACAGGGGGCGCAGATACGCAGTATTTT. Translating it yields CASSEGTGGADTQYF.

This chain uses TRBV19 with TRBJ1-1; possible D gene TRBD1, 6 bases. CDR3 length equals 15 residues. V shed 5 bases and J shed 2 bases, with 15 bases lying between them. Germline V gene data show CDR1 as LNHDA and CDR2 as SQIVND (reference sequence). The CDR3 here is CASSPSGTPNTEAFF. The CDR3 coding sequence is TGTGCCAGTAGTCCGTCCGGGACACCTAACACTGAAGCTTTCTTT.

This clone came up once. This rearrangement joins TRBV20-1 to TRBJ1-2; D may be TRBD1 (5 bases). Trimming removed 3 bases at V and 5 bases at J, with 16 bases between. This CDR3 comprises 14 residues. Germline loops: CDR1 DFQATT, CDR2 SNEGSKA (reference sequence). CDR3 loop: CSASARGSGYGYTF. In nucleotides, the CDR3 is TGCAGTGCTAGTGCCCGGGGCAGCGGGTATGGCTACACCTTC.

The rearrangement uses TRBV5-6 and TRBJ2-4; the D gene is possibly TRBD2 (6 bases). The germline V gene has CDR1 SGHDT and CDR2 YYEEEE. The CDR3 length is 15 residues. The ends were cut back, 0 bases at V and 1 base at J, with 8 bases in the middle. The CDR3, as DNA: TGTGCCAGCAGCTTGGGGAGGGGTGCCAAAAACATTCAGTACTTC. It specifies CASSLGRGAKNIQYF.

J is TRBJ2-5 and V is TRBV27; 8 bases map to TRBD2. The CDR3 runs to 15 residues. Germline V CDR1 and CDR2: MNHEY, SMNVEV (reference sequence). Trimming cost V 4 bases and J 5 bases; bases outside gene matches: 9. The CDR3 DNA follows: TGTGCCAGCAGTTCCCCCGGGACTAGTGGTGAGACCCAGTACTTC. It translates to CASSSPGTSGETQYF.

To note about this clone: Other DNA sequences in the sample encode the same CDR3. The gene calls are TRBV5-1 and TRBJ1-1; the D gene is possibly TRBD1 (5 bases). The germline V and J ends were trimmed by 0 bases and 4 bases, with 7 bases remaining between them. Germline lookup yields CDR1 SGHRS and CDR2 YFSETQ. This CDR3 is 13 amino acids long. CDR3 sequence (DNA): TGCGCCAGCAGCTTGGGGGGGAGCACTGAAGCTTTCTTT. It is translated as CASSLGGSTEAFF.

Remarks on this clone: Distinct nucleotide sequences in the sample also encode this CDR3. The chain couples TRBV4-2 to TRBJ2-7, with a weak D call TRBD1 (5 bases). CDR3 length: 15 amino acids. Germline CDR1 reads LGHNA; CDR2 reads YNFKEQ. V was shortened by 0 bases and J by 2 bases, with 11 bases between the two germline ends. The CDR3 coding sequence is TGTGCCAGCAGCCAAGATCCCCAGGGCACCTACGAGCAGTACTTC. Amino acid sequence: CASSQDPQGTYEQYF.

This chain uses TRBV6-5 with TRBJ1-2; D gene uncertain. Germline V gene sequence: CDR1 MNHEY, CDR2 SVGAGI. V was pared by 2 bases and J by 2 bases, with 6 bases between. The CDR3 is made up of 13 amino acids. The CDR3 coding sequence is TGTGCCAGCAGTTACCTGGGAAACTATGGCTACACCTTC. Residues: CASSYLGNYGYTF.

CDR3 protein: CASLWWGRGKQPQHF. The CDR3 coding sequence is TGTGCCAGCCTCTGGTGGGGCAGGGGGAAGCAGCCCCAGCATTTT. V is TRBV6-5 and J is TRBJ1-5, with TRBD1 matching 7 bases. CDR3 length equals 15 residues. Losses at the gene ends were 8 bases for V and 7 bases for J; bases not matched to a gene: 14. CDR1 and CDR2 (germline): MNHEY, SVGAGI.

This clone was recorded only once. The chain couples TRBV7-2 to TRBJ1-4; D unresolved. The CDR3 totals 14 residues. Germline CDR1 reads SGHTA; CDR2 reads FQGNSA. Trimming cost V 2 bases and J 8 bases, with 12 bases left between them. This CDR3 is CASSLLGFGEKLFF. In DNA form, the CDR3 reads TGTGCCAGCAGCTTACTAGGGTTTGGAGAAAAACTGTTTTTT.

The CDR3 here is CATSESSNEQFF. The CDR3 bases are TGTGCCACCAGTGAGAGTAGCAATGAGCAGTTCTTC. V gene TRBV24-1 combines with J gene TRBJ2-1; no clear D gene. Germline values: CDR1 KGHDR, CDR2 SFDVKD. Trimming took off 4 bases at V and 6 bases at J, with 6 bases between the two ends. The CDR3 sequence is 12 residues long.

This chain uses TRBV3-1 (or the pseudogene TRBV3-2) with TRBJ1-6; no definite D call. Germline V lookup: CDR1 LGHDT, CDR2 YNNKEL (reference sequence). The CDR3 is 14 residues long. V dropped 0 bases and J dropped 7 bases, with 7 bases sitting between them. The CDR3 sequence is CASSQETANSPLHF. The CDR3 DNA reads TGTGCCAGCAGCCAAGAAACAGCCAATTCACCCCTCCACTTT.

In DNA, the CDR3 is TGTGCCAGCAGCTTCGACGGACTGAACACAGATACGCAGTATTTT. Translated, it gives CASSFDGLNTDTQYF. The V call is TRBV14, the J call TRBJ2-3; the D gene is possibly TRBD2 (5 bases). Germline values: CDR1 SGHDN, CDR2 FVKESK. This CDR3 has 15 amino acids. The ends were cut back, 5 bases at V and 2 bases at J, with 14 bases in the middle. Full variable domain (outside the CDR3, taken from reference TRBV14 and TRBJ2-3): EAGVTQFPSHSVIEKGQTVTLRCDPISGHDNLYWYRRVMGKEIKFLLHFVKESKQDESGMPNNRFLAERTGGTYSTLKVQPAELEDSGVYFCASSFDGLNTDTQYFGPGTRLTVL.

A few counts support this clone. The rearrangement joins TRBV4-1 to TRBJ1-1, with no clear D. From germline, CDR1 is MGHRA and CDR2 YSYEKL. The CDR3 sequence is 13 residues long. V was shortened by 0 bases and J by 5 bases, with 7 bases between the two germline ends. In DNA form, the CDR3 reads TGCGCCAGCAGCCAAGAAGGGATAACTGAAGCTTTCTTT. Translating gives CASSQEGITEAFF.

The gene calls are TRBV6-5 and TRBJ1-1, with 9 bases fitting TRBD1. The junction had 13 bases not matched to a gene; V was cut back by 7 bases and J by 7 bases. Per germline, CDR1 MNHEY and CDR2 SVGAGI. This CDR3 has 15 amino acids. The CDR3 is CASITSGQGLSEAFF. The CDR3 DNA sequence: TGTGCCAGCATTACCTCGGGACAGGGCTTGAGTGAAGCTTTCTTT.